This entry concerns a single T cell receptor (beta chain). Cohort assignment relied on participant-reported clinical history. This sample was taken from a study of blood T cell repertoires in COVID-19. The J segment lost 1 base and the V segment lost 6 bases, leaving 8 bases of the junction unmatched. The germline CDR1 and CDR2 sequences are LNHDA and SQIVND (reference sequence). The CDR3 sequence is 15 residues long. Profiled with immunoSEQ multiplex PCR; TCRdb holds only in-frame clones, not every one. The sample yields 200,000 or so clones, roughly 88% seen once. Sequencing used PBMCs or T cells enriched from blood (not recorded which). The origin of this receptor is a woman aged 35 to 49 with acute COVID-19. The chain combines TRBV19 with TRBJ1-2, with TRBD1 identical over 7 bases. The CDR3 DNA follows: TGTGCCAGTAGCTGGACCCGGGACAGTAACTATGGCTACACCTTC. Its protein is CASSWTRDSNYGYTF.